This entry describes one TCR beta chain. As yet, its antigen is unknown. The CDR3 extends 3 residues past the end of the read, so its final part is completed from the germline J gene. This sample stems from a study of T cells in women clearing cervical HPV infection. Across the whole study: With HLA typing for only a few women, HLA confounding remains possible. Study results and limitations: It is unknown whether associations predate infection; no effector/memory or HPV-specific sorting. Combining TCR richness with V gene abundances gave roughly 0.8 AUC.

The germline V gene has CDR1 MNHNS and CDR2 SASEGT. Unmatched junction bases numbered 6, after V lost 3 bases and J lost 8 bases. The CDR3 totals 14 residues. Genomic DNA, averaging about 1,300 ng per sample, yielded TCR beta CDR3 via immunoSEQ. The method was immunoSEQ multiplex PCR; TCRdb's version includes in-frame clones alone and lacks a portion of them. The sample data list about 22,000 clones. This chain joins TRBV6-1 and TRBJ1-4, with 7 bases that match TRBD1. This clonotype was obtained from a woman between 18 and 69 years old with a cervical HPV16 infection that either progressed to CIN3+ or cleared (not recorded which). The sample consisted of blood buffy coat. CDR3 DNA, as far as it was read: TGTGCCAGCAGTGAGGTGACAGGGAACGAAAAA. It translates to CASSEVTGNEK. The entire CDR3 sequence reads CASSEVTGNEKLFF.